This T cell receptor (beta chain) comes out of a study of response to subunit inactivated influenza vaccine. General study findings and limits: The authors suggested that every seasonal influenza vaccination recruits few new T cells.

One entry per CDR3 protein, called by TCRdb with MiXCR from the RT-PCR reads. Among 250,000 to 350,000 distinct CDR3 sequences listed, 22% were seen once. Trimming shortened V by 6 bases and J by 2 bases, and 11 bases separated the two germline ends. Germline CDR1 and CDR2: SEHNR and FQNEAQ (reference sequence). The CDR3 totals 13 residues. As to this clonotype: What it binds is unknown.

This chain uses TRBV7-9 with TRBJ2-7; possible D gene TRBD2, 6 bases. The sequence derives from a man between 45 and 75 years old who received an inactivated influenza vaccine. This sample comprised PBMCs from blood, obtained about 20 months after vaccination. CDR3 in DNA: TGTGCCAGCAGTTCTAGCGTCCCCTACGAGCAGTACTTC. Its protein product is CASSSSVPYEQYF. Using reference TRBV7-9 and TRBJ2-7 for the parts outside the CDR3, the full variable domain is DTGVSQNPRHKITKRGQNVTFRCDPISEHNRLYWYRQTLGQGPEFLTYFQNEAQLEKSRLLSDRFSAERPKGSFSTLEIQRTEQGDSAMYLCASSSSVPYEQYFGPGTRLTVT.